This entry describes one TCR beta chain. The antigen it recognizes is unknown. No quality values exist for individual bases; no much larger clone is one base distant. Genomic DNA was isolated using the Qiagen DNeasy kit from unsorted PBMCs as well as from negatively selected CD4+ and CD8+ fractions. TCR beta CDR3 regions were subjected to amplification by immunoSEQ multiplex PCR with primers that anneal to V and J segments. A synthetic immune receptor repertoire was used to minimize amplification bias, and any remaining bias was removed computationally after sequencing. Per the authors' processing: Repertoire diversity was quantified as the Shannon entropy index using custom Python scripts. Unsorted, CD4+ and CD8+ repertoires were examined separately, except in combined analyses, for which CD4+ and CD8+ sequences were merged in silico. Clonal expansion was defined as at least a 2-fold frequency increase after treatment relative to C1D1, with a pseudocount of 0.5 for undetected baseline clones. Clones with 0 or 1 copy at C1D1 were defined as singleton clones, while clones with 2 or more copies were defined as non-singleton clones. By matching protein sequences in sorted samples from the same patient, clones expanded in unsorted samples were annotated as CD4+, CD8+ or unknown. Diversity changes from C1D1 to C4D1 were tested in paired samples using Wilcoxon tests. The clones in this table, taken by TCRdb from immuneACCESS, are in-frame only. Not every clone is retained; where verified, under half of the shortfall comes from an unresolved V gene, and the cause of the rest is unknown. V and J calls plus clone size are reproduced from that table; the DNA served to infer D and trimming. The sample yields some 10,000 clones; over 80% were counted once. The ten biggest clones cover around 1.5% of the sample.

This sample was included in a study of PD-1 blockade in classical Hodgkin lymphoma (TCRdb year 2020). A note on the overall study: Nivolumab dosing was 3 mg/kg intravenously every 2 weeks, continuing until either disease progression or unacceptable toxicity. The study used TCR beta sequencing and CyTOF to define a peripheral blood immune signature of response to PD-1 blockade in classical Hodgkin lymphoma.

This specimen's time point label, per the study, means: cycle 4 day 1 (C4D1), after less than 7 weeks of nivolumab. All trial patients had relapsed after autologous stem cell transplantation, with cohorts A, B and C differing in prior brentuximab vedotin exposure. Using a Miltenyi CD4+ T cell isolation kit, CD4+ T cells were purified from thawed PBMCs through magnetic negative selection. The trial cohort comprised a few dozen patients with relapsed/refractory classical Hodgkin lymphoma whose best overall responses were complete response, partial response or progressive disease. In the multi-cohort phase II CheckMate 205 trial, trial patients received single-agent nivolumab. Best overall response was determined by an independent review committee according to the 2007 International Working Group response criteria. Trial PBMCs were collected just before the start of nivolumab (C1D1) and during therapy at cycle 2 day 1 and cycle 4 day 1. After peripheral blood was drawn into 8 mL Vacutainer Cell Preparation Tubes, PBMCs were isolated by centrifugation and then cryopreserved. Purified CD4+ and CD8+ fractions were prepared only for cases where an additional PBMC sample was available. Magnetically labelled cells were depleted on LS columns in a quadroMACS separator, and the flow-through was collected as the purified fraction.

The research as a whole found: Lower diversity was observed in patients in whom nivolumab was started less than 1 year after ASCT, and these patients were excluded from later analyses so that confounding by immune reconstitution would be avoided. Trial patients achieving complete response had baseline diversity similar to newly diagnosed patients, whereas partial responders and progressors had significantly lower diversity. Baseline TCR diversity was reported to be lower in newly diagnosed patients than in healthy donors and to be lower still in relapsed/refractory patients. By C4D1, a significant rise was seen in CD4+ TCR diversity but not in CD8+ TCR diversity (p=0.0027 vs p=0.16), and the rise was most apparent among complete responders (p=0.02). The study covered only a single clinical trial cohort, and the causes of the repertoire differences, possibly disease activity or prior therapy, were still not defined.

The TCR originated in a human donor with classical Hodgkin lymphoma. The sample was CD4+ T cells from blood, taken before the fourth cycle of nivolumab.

Here the CDR3 is given as CASSPSGSNEQFF. The DNA is TGTGCCAGCAGCCCTAGCGGGAGCAATGAGCAGTTCTTC. This chain joins TRBV7-9 to TRBJ2-1; 10 junctional bases match TRBD2. Trimmed from V: 5 bases; trimmed from J: 6 bases; junction bases lacking a gene match: 1. The CDR3 contains 13 residues, cysteine and phenylalanine counted. The read is trimmed to its CDR3 DNA, 39 bases read in frame from base 1. From a lookup of the germline V gene (reference sequence), CDR1 and CDR2 are SEHNR and FQNEAQ.